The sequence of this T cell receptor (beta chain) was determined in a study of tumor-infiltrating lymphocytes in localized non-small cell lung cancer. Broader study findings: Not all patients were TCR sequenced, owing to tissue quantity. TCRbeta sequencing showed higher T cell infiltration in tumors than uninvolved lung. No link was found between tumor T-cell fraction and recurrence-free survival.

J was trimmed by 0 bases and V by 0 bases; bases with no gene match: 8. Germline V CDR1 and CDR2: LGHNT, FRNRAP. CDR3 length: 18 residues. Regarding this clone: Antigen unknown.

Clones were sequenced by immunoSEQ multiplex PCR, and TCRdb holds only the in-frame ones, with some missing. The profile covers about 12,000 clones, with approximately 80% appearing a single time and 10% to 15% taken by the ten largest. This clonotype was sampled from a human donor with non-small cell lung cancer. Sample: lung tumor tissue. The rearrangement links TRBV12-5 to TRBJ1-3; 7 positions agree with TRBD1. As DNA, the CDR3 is TGTGCTAGTGGTTTGGTACCGGGACAGCAACCCTCTGGAAACACCATATATTTT. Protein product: CASGLVPGQQPSGNTIYF.